These 15 T cell receptor beta chains originate from one sample sequenced in a study of shared clonotypes between healthy human individuals. Sequencing used immunoSEQ multiplex PCR; TCRdb keeps in-frame clones, though not all of them. The repertoire holds millions of clones, around 95% seen once, with roughly 0.13% in the top ten. The sample comprised naive CD4+ T cells sorted from blood. Sample subset: CD45RA+ positively selected. These receptors were taken from a man aged 18 to 29 in good health.

As to this clone: Within the sample, other DNA sequences also encode this same CDR3. The rearrangement joins TRBV18 to TRBJ2-2; D call uncertain. This CDR3 contains 15 residues. CDR1 is KGHSH, CDR2 LQKENI, per germline. The ends were cut back, 3 bases at V and 0 bases at J, with 8 bases in the middle. CDR3 residues: CASSPRQANTGELFF. The CDR3 nucleotides are TGTGCCAGCTCACCGAGGCAAGCGAACACCGGGGAGCTGTTTTTT.

The chain is built from TRBV6-1 and TRBJ1-2; possibly TRBD1 for D (5 bases). This CDR3 spans 15 amino acids. Germline V gives CDR1 MNHNS, CDR2 SASEGT. V was cut by 6 bases and J by 3 bases, with 17 bases left in between. CDR3 DNA sequence: TGTGCCAGCAGCTTCCGGGACCTAGGACACTATGGCTACACCTTC. Protein: CASSFRDLGHYGYTF.

The chain carries TRBV5-3 and TRBJ1-1, with D possibly TRBD1 on 5 matching bases. TRBV5-3 is sorted into the ORF group, with uncertain function. The length of the CDR3 is 12 residues. The germline V and J ends were trimmed by 5 bases and 4 bases, with 9 bases remaining between them. This CDR3 is CARRGRFTEAFF. The CDR3 DNA sequence: TGTGCCAGAAGGGGGCGGTTCACTGAAGCTTTCTTT.

The V call is TRBV6-1, the J call TRBJ2-2; D not resolved. Between the trimmed V and J ends, which lost 4 bases and 5 bases, there was a span of 14 bases. This CDR3 contains 15 residues. Germline V gives CDR1 MNHNS, CDR2 SASEGT. The CDR3 DNA follows: TGTGCCAGCAGTGCTAACTCGCTGGGGACCGGGGAGCTGTTTTTT. It encodes CASSANSLGTGELFF.

V and J are TRBV11-2 and TRBJ2-1; D is tentatively TRBD1 or TRBD2 (6 bases each). CDR3 length equals 20 residues. V was cut by 0 bases and J by 6 bases, with 27 bases left in between. Germline V lookup: CDR1 SGHAT, CDR2 FQNNGV. CDR3 region: CASSLDGGATGNREANEQFF. The CDR3 DNA sequence: TGTGCCAGCAGCTTAGATGGAGGAGCCACAGGGAACAGGGAGGCCAATGAGCAGTTCTTC.

The J gene is TRBJ1-4, the V gene TRBV14; TRBD1 is a possible D gene (5 bases). V was clipped by 2 bases and J by 3 bases, with 10 bases between them. Looked up from germline, CDR1 is SGHDN and CDR2 is FVKESK. There are 15 residues in the CDR3. The CDR3 DNA sequence: TGTGCCAGCAGCCAATGGGGGATCCCTAATGAAAAACTGTTTTTT. Its translation: CASSQWGIPNEKLFF.

V gene TRBV7-2 combines with J gene TRBJ2-7, with D perhaps being TRBD1 or TRBD2 (5 bases each). Germline-derived CDR1 and CDR2 are SGHTA and FQGNSA. V was clipped by 2 bases and J by 2 bases, with 22 bases between them. CDR3 size: 18 residues. Here the CDR3 reads CASSLLGVGLANTYEQYF. As DNA, the CDR3 is TGTGCCAGCAGCTTATTAGGGGTCGGGCTAGCAAATACCTACGAGCAGTACTTC.

This clone was seen only a few times. The chain joins TRBV7-9 to TRBJ1-2; TRBD1 might be the D (6 bases). This CDR3 spans 12 amino acids. V lost 6 bases and J lost 8, with 13 bases in between. The germline CDR1 and CDR2 sequences are SEHNR and FQNEAQ (reference sequence). DNA of the CDR3: TGTGCCAGCAGTCGGGACACGCTCGGCTACACCTTC. Translated, it gives CASSRDTLGYTF.

This chain uses TRBV29-1 with TRBJ2-3, with a tentative D call TRBD2 (5 bases). Deletions cut 4 bases from V and 2 bases from J, with 16 bases between. Germline CDR1 is SQVTM and CDR2 is ANQGSEA. This CDR3 spans 15 amino acids. In DNA, the CDR3 is TGCAGCGTTGCCTACTCGGGAACTATCACAGATACGCAGTATTTT. Translating it yields CSVAYSGTITDTQYF.

The V and J genes are TRBV7-2 and TRBJ1-2, with D possibly matching TRBD1 (5 bases). The CDR3 is 16 amino acids. Trimming took off 4 bases at V and 0 bases at J, with 15 bases between the two ends. Germline assignment: CDR1 SGHTA and CDR2 FQGNSA. The CDR3 DNA follows: TGTGCCAGCAGCTCTCCCGGGAGGGGCCCTAACTATGGCTACACCTTC. This encodes CASSSPGRGPNYGYTF.

The genes are TRBV6-5 and TRBJ1-6, with D perhaps TRBD1 (5 bases). Germline V CDR1 and CDR2: MNHEY, SVGAGI. V shed 6 bases and J shed 8 bases, with 11 bases lying between them. The CDR3 has 13 residues. The CDR3 DNA sequence: TGTGCCAGCAGCCCCGGGACCCATTCACCCCTCCACTTT. Translated, it gives CASSPGTHSPLHF.

The chain links TRBV15 to TRBJ2-1, with unresolved D. The CDR3 length is 13 residues. Deletions cut 4 bases from V and 8 bases from J, with 12 bases between. Germline V gene sequence: CDR1 LNHNV, CDR2 YYDKDF (reference sequence). As DNA, the CDR3 is TGTGCCACCAGCACAAGGCGGATTTATGAGCAGTTCTTC. Translation gives CATSTRRIYEQFF.

With respect to this clone: This CDR3 is also generated by other DNA sequences in the sample. V is TRBV9 and J is TRBJ1-6; 7 bases fit TRBD1. V shed 0 bases, J shed 7 bases, and the junction held 4 bases outside the gene matches. Germline V lookup: CDR1 SGDLS, CDR2 YYNGEE. This CDR3 comprises 15 residues. CDR3 in amino acids: CASSVGETGNSPLHF. The DNA for the CDR3 is TGTGCCAGCAGCGTAGGTGAGACAGGGAATTCACCCCTCCACTTT.

This clone was recorded once. The junction differs from germline at one of its ends, possibly a read error. The chain has TRBV15 and TRBJ1-6, with TRBD1 matching over 8 bases. There are 15 residues in the CDR3. Germline CDR1 is LNHNV and CDR2 is YYDKDF (reference sequence). The CDR3, as DNA: TGTGCCACCAGCGAGACAGGGGTCTATTATTCACCCCTCCACTTT. As protein: CATSETGVYYSPLHF.

This clone has only a few counts. The CDR3 protein is CASEPGTSGGAIPHEQYF. The CDR3 region has the DNA TGCGCCAGCGAACCAGGGACTAGCGGGGGAGCCATACCCCACGAGCAGTACTTC. The V and J genes are TRBV5-1 and TRBJ2-7; 14 nucleotides align to TRBD2. V gave up 7 bases and J gave up 5 bases; unmatched junction bases: 17. The CDR3 runs 18 residues. Germline V CDR1 and CDR2: SGHRS, YFSETQ.